Below, one TCR beta chain is given with its context. The antigen is undetermined. The PCR had 60 Vbeta and 13 Jbeta primers. TCRdb's copy holds only in-frame clones and misses some; the assay was immunoSEQ multiplex PCR. The top ten hold around 0.97% of the sample, which has fewer than 200,000 clones, 75% to 80% seen once. Sampled while nominally healthy, donors likely had unrecorded immune exposures. This sample is drawn from a study of cytomegalovirus exposure and HLA in healthy donors. The CDR3 has 13 residues. Germline V gene data show CDR1 as SGHNT and CDR2 as YYREEE (reference sequence). The V gene end was trimmed by 10 bases and the J gene end by 4 bases; junction bases not matched to a gene: 9. Study results and limitations: Roughly even sequencing depth across donors was the assumption behind the presence/absence analyses.

This clonotype was obtained from a woman between 45 and 60 years old in good health and CMV-seropositive. What was sequenced was PBMCs. J is TRBJ2-7 and V is TRBV5-4, with 9 bases aligning to TRBD1. The CDR3 region is CASTRDRAYEQYF. The CDR3 coding sequence is TGTGCCTCCACCCGGGACAGGGCTTACGAGCAGTACTTC.